These T cell receptor beta chains were read from a single sample in a study of T cells in Graves' hyperthyroidism and ophthalmopathy. TCRdb re-called the multiplex PCR reads through MiXCR, storing one row per CDR3 protein. The sample shows 450,000 to 500,000 distinct CDR3 sequences, 22% of them seen only once. The sequencing input was blood. These TCRs come from a woman aged 70-85 years with Graves' ophthalmopathy. Both conserved end residues are part of each CDR3. The order of the fields is J gene, V gene, clone size, D gene, CDR3 protein, CDR3 DNA. D genes are given only for firm matches. A clone size is listed for some rows: how often the clone was seen (once, few, many), or a class if it is expanded.

>TRBJ1-2|TRBV9|.|.
CASSGGQPLYGYTF
TGTGCCAGCAGCGGAGGACAGCCCCTCTATGGCTACACCTTC
>TRBJ1-3|TRBV7-2|.|TRBD1
CASSTGQGGNTIYF
TGTGCCAGCAGCACAGGACAGGGAGGAAACACCATATATTTT
>TRBJ1-1|TRBV3-1|many|.
CASSQAQISNTEAFF
TGTGCCAGCAGCCAAGCTCAGATTTCGAACACTGAAGCTTTCTTT
>TRBJ2-3|TRBV30|.|.
CAWSVLMGRGTDTQYF
TGTGCCTGGAGTGTACTAATGGGCAGGGGAACAGATACGCAGTATTTT
>TRBJ2-5|TRBV14|.|.
CASSQDSTGTFLYQETQYF
TGTGCCAGCAGCCAAGATTCCACCGGGACATTCTTGTACCAAGAGACCCAGTACTTC
>TRBJ2-7|TRBV10-1|.|.
CASSAQGPNSYEQYF
TGCGCCAGCAGTGCTCAGGGCCCCAACTCCTACGAGCAGTACTTC
>TRBJ1-2|TRBV3-1|.|.
CASSQDGGKVGYTF
TGTGCCAGCAGCCAAGATGGAGGGAAGGTCGGCTACACCTTC
>TRBJ2-7|TRBV12-3/TRBV12-4|few|TRBD2
CASSFGLAGVPYEQYF
TGTGCCAGCAGTTTTGGCCTAGCGGGAGTTCCCTACGAGCAGTACTTC
>TRBJ2-7|TRBV11-2|few|.
CASAAGSYEQYF
TGTGCCAGCGCGGCAGGCTCCTACGAGCAGTACTTC
>TRBJ2-1|TRBV14|few|.
CASSQDRIGEQFF
TGTGCCAGCAGCCAAGATCGGATCGGCGAGCAGTTCTTC
>TRBJ1-1|TRBV6-1|.|.
CASTSDIKVTEAFF
TGTGCCAGCACCTCCGACATAAAGGTCACTGAAGCTTTCTTT
>TRBJ2-1|TRBV10-2|few|TRBD1
CATRGTGTDNNEQFF
TGCGCCACCAGGGGAACCGGGACAGATAACAATGAGCAGTTCTTC
>TRBJ1-1|TRBV7-9|.|TRBD1
CASSTNRDRVPEAFF
TGTGCCAGCAGCACCAACCGGGACAGGGTCCCTGAAGCTTTCTTT
>TRBJ2-1|TRBV3-1|few|TRBD1
CASRGTGPYNEQFF
TGTGCCAGCAGGGGGACAGGACCTTACAATGAGCAGTTCTTC
>TRBJ2-3|TRBV4-1|once|.
CASSRDWQGPDTQYF
TGCGCCAGCAGCAGGGACTGGCAGGGGCCAGATACGCAGTATTTT
>TRBJ2-1|TRBV5-1|few|.
CASSLDGYSYNEQFF
TGCGCCAGCAGCTTGGACGGATACTCCTACAATGAGCAGTTCTTC
>TRBJ2-7|TRBV30|.|TRBD2
CAWSVPMGGLAGQEQYF
TGTGCCTGGAGTGTACCGATGGGTGGACTAGCGGGTCAAGAGCAGTACTTC
>TRBJ2-1|TRBV6-2/TRBV6-3|.|.
CASSSAAREQFF
TGTGCCAGCAGTTCAGCTGCCAGGGAGCAGTTCTTC
>TRBJ2-1|TRBV12-3/TRBV12-4|.|TRBD2
CASRGKGLGGLEQFF
TGTGCCAGCAGGGGCAAGGGACTAGGGGGGCTTGAGCAGTTCTTC
>TRBJ1-2|TRBV5-1|.|TRBD1
CASSTDRGNYGYTF
TGCGCCAGCAGCACGGACAGGGGAAACTATGGCTACACCTTC
>TRBJ2-7|TRBV12-3/TRBV12-4|many|TRBD1
CASSLGGQGRSEQYF
TGTGCCAGCAGTTTAGGCGGACAGGGAAGGAGCGAGCAGTACTTC
>TRBJ2-7|TRBV20-1|few|TRBD1
CSAARTGGHYEQYF
TGCAGTGCTGCCCGGACAGGGGGCCACTACGAGCAGTACTTC
>TRBJ2-1|TRBV20-1|few|TRBD2
CSARERWTSGPNEQFF
TGCAGTGCTAGAGAACGTTGGACTAGCGGGCCAAATGAGCAGTTCTTC
>TRBJ1-2|TRBV27|.|.
CASGSPHRGSDGYTF
TGTGCCAGCGGATCCCCCCATAGGGGTTCGGATGGCTACACCTTC
>TRBJ2-1|TRBV3-1|few|TRBD2
CASSQELAGNEQFF
TGTGCCAGCAGCCAAGAACTAGCGGGCAATGAGCAGTTCTTC
>TRBJ1-3|TRBV5-1|.|.
CASSLGGTDGNTIYF
TGCGCCAGCAGCTTGGGTGGGACCGATGGAAACACCATATATTTT
>TRBJ2-3|TRBV29-1|few|TRBD1
CSVEDLSTGATDTQYF
TGCAGCGTTGAAGATCTATCAACAGGGGCGACAGATACGCAGTATTTT
>TRBJ2-1|TRBV12-3/TRBV12-4|.|.
CASRPMGRRSYNEQFF
TGTGCCAGCAGGCCTATGGGGAGAAGGTCCTACAATGAGCAGTTCTTC
>TRBJ1-1|TRBV6-1|many|.
CASTQGNTEAFF
TGTGCCAGCACTCAGGGGAACACTGAAGCTTTCTTT
>TRBJ2-7|TRBV12-3/TRBV12-4|.|.
CASSPRLVREQYF
TGTGCCAGCAGCCCCCGACTAGTCCGCGAGCAGTACTTC
>TRBJ1-6|TRBV27|few|TRBD1
CASSLDRVGSPLHF
TGTGCCAGCAGTCTGGACAGGGTCGGTTCACCCCTCCACTTT
>TRBJ2-7|TRBV20-1|few|.
CSAGRQGPLNNEQYF
TGCAGTGCTGGCAGGCAGGGACCCCTAAACAACGAGCAGTACTTC
>TRBJ1-1|TRBV28|.|.
CASTPPESTEAFF
TGTGCCAGCACCCCCCCGGAATCCACTGAAGCTTTCTTT